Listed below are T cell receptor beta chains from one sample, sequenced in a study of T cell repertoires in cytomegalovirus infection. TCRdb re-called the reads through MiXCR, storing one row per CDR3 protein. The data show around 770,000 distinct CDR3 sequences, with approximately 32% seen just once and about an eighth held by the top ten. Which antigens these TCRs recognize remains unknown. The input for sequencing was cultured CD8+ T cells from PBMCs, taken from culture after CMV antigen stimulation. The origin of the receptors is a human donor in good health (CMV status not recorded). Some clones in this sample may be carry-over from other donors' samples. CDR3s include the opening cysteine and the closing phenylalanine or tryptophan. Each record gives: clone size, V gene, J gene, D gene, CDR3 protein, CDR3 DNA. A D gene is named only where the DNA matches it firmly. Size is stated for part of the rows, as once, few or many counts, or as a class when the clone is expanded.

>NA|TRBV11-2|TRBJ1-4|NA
CASSPLKAGANEKLFF
TGTGCCAGCAGCCCGTTAAAAGCAGGGGCTAATGAAAAACTGTTTTTT
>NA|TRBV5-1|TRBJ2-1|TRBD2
CASSGLGLAGHSYNEQFF
TGCGCCAGCAGCGGCTTGGGCCTAGCGGGGCACTCCTACAATGAGCAGTTCTTC
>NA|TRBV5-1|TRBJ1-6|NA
CASSSGTPDNSPLHF
TGCGCCAGCAGCTCCGGGACGCCGGATAATTCACCCCTCCACTTT
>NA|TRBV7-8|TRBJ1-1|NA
CASSLALGQGPSTEAFF
TGTGCCAGCAGCTTAGCGCTAGGCCAGGGCCCGAGCACTGAAGCTTTCTTT
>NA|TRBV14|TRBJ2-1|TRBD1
CASSQGLQGARSTNVVEQFF
TGTGCCAGCAGCCAAGGTTTGCAGGGGGCGCGGAGTACGAACGTCGTTGAGCAGTTCTTC
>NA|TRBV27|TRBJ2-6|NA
CASSLTLPGAYGGANVLTF
TGTGCCAGCAGTTTAACACTCCCGGGGGCTTACGGTGGGGCCAACGTCCTGACTTTC
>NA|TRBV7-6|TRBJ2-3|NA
CASSLMWGSTDTQYF
TGTGCCAGCAGCTTAATGTGGGGCAGCACAGATACGCAGTATTTT
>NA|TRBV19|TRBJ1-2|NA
CASSMTGYGYTF
TGTGCCAGTAGTATGACAGGCTATGGCTACACCTTC
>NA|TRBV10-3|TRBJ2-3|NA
CAIVESGRDSPTDTQYF
TGTGCCATCGTAGAGTCGGGAAGGGACTCGCCCACAGATACGCAGTATTTT
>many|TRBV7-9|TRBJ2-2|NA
CASSLQVTGELFF
TGTGCCAGCAGCCTACAGGTCACCGGGGAGCTGTTTTTT
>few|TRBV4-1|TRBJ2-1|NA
CASSQEPIIVDPEQFF
TGCGCCAGCAGCCAAGAACCGATTATCGTCGATCCCGAGCAGTTCTTC
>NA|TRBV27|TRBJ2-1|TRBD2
CASSLGQPGGGWFF
TGTGCCAGCAGTTTAGGGCAGCCGGGGGGTGGGTGGTTCTTC
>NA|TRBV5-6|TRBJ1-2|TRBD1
CASSPDRVYYGYTF
TGTGCCAGCAGCCCGGACAGGGTCTACTATGGCTACACCTTC
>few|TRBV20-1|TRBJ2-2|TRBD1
CSARDSDRANTGELFF
TGCAGTGCTAGAGATAGTGACAGGGCGAACACCGGGGAGCTGTTTTTT
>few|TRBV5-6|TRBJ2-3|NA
CASSGTVRQLTSTDTQYF
TGTGCCAGCAGCGGGACCGTGAGACAGTTAACTAGCACAGATACGCAGTATTTT
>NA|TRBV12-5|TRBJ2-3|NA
CASGLNRDSPETQYF
TGTGCTAGTGGTTTAAACCGGGACTCCCCCGAGACGCAGTATTTT
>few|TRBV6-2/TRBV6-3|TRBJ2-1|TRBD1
CASTLTGAPSYNEQFF
TGTGCCAGCACTCTTACAGGGGCTCCCTCCTACAATGAGCAGTTCTTC
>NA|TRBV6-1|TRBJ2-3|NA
CASSEYPTLGGGTDTQYF
TGTGCCAGCAGTGAATATCCGACTCTCGGGGGTGGCACAGATACGCAGTATTTT
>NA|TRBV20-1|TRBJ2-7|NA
CSARDLAVSYEQYF
TGCAGTGCTAGAGATTTGGCAGTATCTTACGAGCAGTACTTC
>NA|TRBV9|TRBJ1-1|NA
CASSARHLSMNTEAFF
TGTGCCAGCAGCGCTAGACATCTCTCCATGAACACTGAAGCTTTCTTT
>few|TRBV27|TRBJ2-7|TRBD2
CASNLAGGFGEQYF
TGTGCCAGCAATCTAGCGGGGGGATTTGGCGAGCAGTACTTC
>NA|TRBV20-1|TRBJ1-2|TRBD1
CSARNRDSNGYTF
TGCAGTGCTAGAAACCGGGACAGTAATGGCTACACCTTC
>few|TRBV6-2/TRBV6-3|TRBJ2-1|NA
CASLGGNEQFF
TGTGCCAGCCTCGGCGGTAATGAGCAGTTCTTC
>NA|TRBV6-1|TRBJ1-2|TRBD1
CASSQSGTEYYGYTF
TGTGCCAGCAGCCAATCCGGGACAGAGTACTATGGCTACACCTTC
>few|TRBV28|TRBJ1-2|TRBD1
CASSFQGVYGYTF
TGTGCCAGCAGTTTTCAGGGGGTGTATGGCTACACCTTC
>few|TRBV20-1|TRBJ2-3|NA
CSAVTYSLTKADTQYF
TGCAGTGCCGTAACCTACAGCCTTACGAAAGCAGATACGCAGTATTTT
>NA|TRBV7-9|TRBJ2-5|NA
CASSLGGHGQETQYF
TGTGCCAGCAGCTTAGGAGGGCACGGCCAAGAGACCCAGTACTTC
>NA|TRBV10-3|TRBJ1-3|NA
CAISDRDSGNTIYF
TGTGCCATCAGTGACCGCGACTCTGGAAACACCATATATTTT
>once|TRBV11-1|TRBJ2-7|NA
CASSFPKTSDEQYF
TGTGCCAGCAGTTTCCCCAAAACGTCTGACGAGCAGTACTTC
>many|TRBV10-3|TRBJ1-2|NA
CAISESMAGEFSGYTF
TGTGCCATCAGTGAGTCAATGGCCGGGGAGTTTAGCGGCTACACCTTC
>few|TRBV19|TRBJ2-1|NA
CASSTSSANEQFF
TGTGCCAGTAGTACCTCTAGCGCCAATGAGCAGTTCTTC
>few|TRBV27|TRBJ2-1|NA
CASSPLGSYNEQFF
TGTGCCAGCAGTCCACTCGGCTCCTACAATGAGCAGTTCTTC